Shown below are 27 T cell receptor beta chains from a single sample sequenced in a study of blood T cell repertoires in COVID-19. Assay: immunoSEQ multiplex PCR; the TCRdb copy retains only in-frame clones and omits some. The table lists 210,000 or so clones, around 81% of them singletons. Sequencing was carried out using PBMCs or T cells enriched from blood (not recorded which). Receptors were obtained from a young man with acute COVID-19.

The chain recombines TRBV19 with TRBJ1-4, with 10 bases that match TRBD1. This CDR3 region has 16 residues. CDR1 is LNHDA, CDR2 SQIVND, per germline (reference sequence). Trimming removed 4 bases from V and 7 bases from J; junction bases left unmatched: 9. In DNA form, the CDR3 reads TGTGCCAGTAGTAGCCGGGACAGGGGACGGGGTGAAAAACTGTTTTTT. Translated: CASSSRDRGRGEKLFF.

This chain links TRBV7-2 with TRBJ2-2, with 10 bases identical to TRBD2. J lost 7 bases, V lost 4 bases, and 9 bases had no gene match. This CDR3 has 16 amino acids. Per germline, CDR1 SGHTA and CDR2 FQGNSA. The CDR3 region is CASSYPAGGLHGELFF. The CDR3 DNA reads as TGTGCCAGCAGCTACCCAGCGGGGGGGCTTCACGGGGAGCTGTTTTTT.

The chain combines TRBV19 with TRBJ1-1, with D hard to call. CDR3 size: 12 residues. Germline CDR1 is LNHDA and CDR2 is SQIVND (reference sequence). The V and J ends lost 3 bases and 11 bases respectively, with 13 bases between them. Here the CDR3 reads CASSIGRVGAFF. The DNA for the CDR3 is TGTGCCAGTAGTATTGGGCGGGTTGGCGCTTTCTTT.

This clone has a handful of counts. CDR3 DNA: TGTGCCAGCAGCGACAGACTCGTCTCCTACGAGCAGTACTTC. This encodes CASSDRLVSYEQYF. This chain connects TRBV2 to TRBJ2-7, with a possible D match to TRBD1 (5 bases). This CDR3 comprises 14 residues. CDR1 and CDR2 (germline): SNHLY, FYNNEI. V gave up 6 bases and J gave up 0 bases, with 12 bases separating them.

The chain is built from TRBV6-5 and TRBJ2-7; TRBD1 matches 10 bases. Germline-derived CDR1 and CDR2 are MNHEY and SVGAGI. The CDR3 is made up of 15 amino acids. With V trimmed by 6 bases and J by 6 bases, 11 bases remained unmatched. The CDR3 loop is CASSPAGTGAVEQYF. DNA of the CDR3: TGTGCCAGCAGCCCCGCGGGGACAGGGGCGGTCGAGCAGTACTTC.

The chain is built from TRBV18 and TRBJ1-6, with a possible D match to TRBD1 (5 bases). The CDR3 is made up of 16 amino acids. Germline CDR1 KGHSH, CDR2 LQKENI. Trimming left V 5 bases short and J 10 bases short, with 21 bases between. CDR3 sequence (DNA): TGTGCCAGCTCAAGCACACGTCCGGGGGTTAACTCACCCCTCCACTTT. Translation: CASSSTRPGVNSPLHF.

The V and J genes are TRBV7-9 and TRBJ2-7, with 9 bases lining up with TRBD1. CDR1 is SEHNR, CDR2 FQNEAQ, per germline (reference sequence). V was pared by 5 bases and J by 5 bases, with 7 bases of the junction left unmatched. CDR3 length: 14 residues. The CDR3 coding sequence is TGTGCCAGCAGCCCCCGGGACAGGGCCCACGAGCAGTACTTC. Its translation: CASSPRDRAHEQYF.

The chain is built from TRBV4-1 and TRBJ1-2; D is unclear. Germline-derived CDR1 and CDR2 are MGHRA and YSYEKL. The V and J ends lost 0 bases and 8 bases respectively, with 16 bases between them. The CDR3 totals 15 residues. CDR3 loop: CASSQDLIKDSGYTF. The DNA of the CDR3 is TGCGCCAGCAGCCAAGATCTCATAAAGGACTCGGGCTACACCTTC.

The chain has TRBV4-1 and TRBJ2-2; maybe TRBD1 (5 bases). There are 17 residues in the CDR3. Germline CDR1 and CDR2: MGHRA and YSYEKL. Trimming left V 0 bases short and J 5 bases short, with 16 bases between. CDR3 nucleotide sequence: TGCGCCAGCAGCCAAGAATTAGGCAGGACAAGAACCGGGGAGCTGTTTTTT. Protein sequence: CASSQELGRTRTGELFF.

The table lists this clone with many counts. This chain uses TRBV19 with TRBJ2-1; 10 nucleotides agree with TRBD2. Germline V gene data show CDR1 as LNHDA and CDR2 as SQIVND (reference sequence). The CDR3 consists of 12 residues. With 5 bases clipped from V and 15 bases from J, the junction kept 7 bases outside the gene matches. CDR3 bases: TGTGCCAGTAGTGAGCAGCGGGGGGGTCTGTTCTTC. It codes for CASSEQRGGLFF.

This clone has more than one count but fewer than ten. The same CDR3 arises from other DNA sequences in this sample as well. This chain connects TRBV18 to TRBJ1-4, with D hard to call. Trimming stripped 1 base from V and 0 bases from J, with 6 bases between. The V gene's germline CDR1 is KGHSH and CDR2 LQKENI. This CDR3 has 15 residues. In DNA form, the CDR3 reads TGTGCCAGCTCACCACGAACTGCAACTAATGAAAAACTGTTTTTT. Protein: CASSPRTATNEKLFF.

The gene calls are TRBV14 and TRBJ2-5; the match to TRBD2 covers 8 bases. V lost 1 base, J lost 5 bases, and 6 bases stayed unmatched. The length of the CDR3 is 15 residues. Per the germline V gene, CDR1 is SGHDN and CDR2 is FVKESK. CDR3 residues: CASSQVFGGAETQYF. CDR3 nucleotides: TGTGCCAGCAGCCAAGTTTTCGGGGGGGCCGAGACCCAGTACTTC.

This clone appeared a few times. The chain combines TRBV6-1 with TRBJ1-2; D perhaps matches TRBD1 (6 bases). The length of the CDR3 is 14 residues. Germline values: CDR1 MNHNS, CDR2 SASEGT. The ends were cut back, 2 bases at V and 4 bases at J, with 11 bases in the middle. As DNA, the CDR3 is TGTGCCAGCAGTGAATCCCAGGGGACCTATGGCTACACCTTC. This codes for CASSESQGTYGYTF.

This chain joins TRBV28 and TRBJ1-4; D might be TRBD1 (5 bases). Trimming shortened V by 7 bases and J by 5 bases, and 14 bases separated the two germline ends. Germline assignment: CDR1 MDHEN and CDR2 SYDVKM. The CDR3 consists of 14 residues. The CDR3 bases are TGTGCCAGCAAGGAAGGGGAAGTAAATGAAAAACTGTTTTTT. Encoded protein: CASKEGEVNEKLFF.

The V and J genes are TRBV11-2 and TRBJ2-3; 14 nucleotides agree with TRBD2. Germline V gene sequence: CDR1 SGHAT, CDR2 FQNNGV. The trim removed 5 bases at V and 4 bases at J, leaving 8 bases unmatched. The CDR3 sequence is 17 residues long. For the CDR3, the DNA is TGTGCCAGCAGCCCGGGACTAGCGGGGGTGAGGGCAGATACGCAGTATTTT. This translates into CASSPGLAGVRADTQYF.

The CDR3 sequence: CASSPDRQTNEKLFF. The CDR3 DNA reads as TGTGCCAGCTCACCAGACAGACAGACTAATGAAAAACTGTTTTTT. This rearrangement joins TRBV18 to TRBJ1-4; D might be TRBD1 (5 bases). The V end was cut by 2 bases, the J end by 2 bases, with 9 bases between. Germline V gene data show CDR1 as KGHSH and CDR2 as LQKENI. This CDR3 is 15 amino acids long.

The J gene is TRBJ1-2, the V gene TRBV12-3 or TRBV12-4, with D uncertain. CDR3 length equals 13 residues. V lost 6 bases to trimming and J lost 2 bases, with 10 bases between them. The CDR3 loop reads CASRGRNNYGYTF. CDR3 sequence (DNA): TGTGCCAGCAGAGGCAGGAACAACTATGGCTACACCTTC.

The rearrangement joins TRBV7-2 to TRBJ1-5; TRBD1 matches 9 bases. The CDR3 is 14 residues long. Trimming cost V 5 bases and J 6 bases; bases outside gene matches: 5. Germline V gives CDR1 SGHTA, CDR2 FQGNSA. The CDR3 bases are TGTGCCAGCAGCAAAGGGGACAGGGTTCAGCCCCAGCATTTT. Its translation: CASSKGDRVQPQHF.

The chain links TRBV5-1 to TRBJ1-1; D is unresolved. V was trimmed by 6 bases and J by 1 base, leaving 4 bases between them. The germline gives CDR1 SGHRS, CDR2 YFSETQ. The CDR3 consists of 11 residues. CDR3 sequence reads: CASNGNTEAFF. The CDR3 bases are TGCGCCAGCAACGGGAACACTGAAGCTTTCTTT.

This chain joins TRBV3-1 (or the pseudogene TRBV3-2) and TRBJ2-3; 7 bases align to TRBD2. The germline CDR1 and CDR2 sequences are LGHDT and YNNKEL (reference sequence). CDR3 length: 14 amino acids. V gave up 4 bases and J gave up 4 bases; unmatched junction bases: 5. The CDR3 loop reads CASSPRGTPDTQYF. The CDR3, as DNA: TGTGCCAGCAGCCCGCGGGGGACCCCAGATACGCAGTATTTT.

CDR3 nucleotides: TGTGCCAGCTCACCTCGACAGGGGGTAGAGGGCTACACCTTC. This codes for CASSPRQGVEGYTF. The V and J genes are TRBV18 and TRBJ1-2; 9 bases are a match to TRBD1. V dropped 3 bases and J dropped 8; count of bases not matched to a gene: 7. The CDR3 spans 14 residues. Germline values: CDR1 KGHSH, CDR2 LQKENI.

On this clone: One end of the junction fails to match germline, which may point to a read error. J is TRBJ2-5 and V is TRBV3-1 (or the pseudogene TRBV3-2), with D possibly matching TRBD2 (7 bases). Germline V CDR1 and CDR2: LGHDT, YNNKEL (reference sequence). CDR3 length equals 13 residues. The CDR3 protein is CASSPGGQKTQYF. The CDR3 DNA reads TGTGCCAGCAGCCCGGGGGGCCAAAAGACCCAGTACTTC.

The J gene is TRBJ2-1, the V gene TRBV7-2, with D tentatively TRBD2 (7 bases). Trimming took off 5 bases at V and 7 bases at J, with 18 bases between the two ends. There are 15 residues in the CDR3. The germline V gene has CDR1 SGHTA and CDR2 FQGNSA. Here the CDR3 reads CASSPGGPARNEQFF. The CDR3, as DNA: TGTGCCAGCAGCCCCGGGGGGCCCGCTCGGAATGAGCAGTTCTTC.

A few counts support this clone. The chain couples TRBV6-5 to TRBJ2-1; D not resolved. Germline V gene lookup returns CDR1 MNHEY and CDR2 SVGAGI. Between the trimmed V and J ends, which lost 7 bases and 7 bases, there was a span of 14 bases. This CDR3 spans 13 amino acids. The CDR3 loop reads CASKRETGNEQFF. CDR3 in DNA: TGTGCCAGCAAAAGAGAGACTGGAAATGAGCAGTTCTTC.

This clone was seen once. The V and J genes are TRBV27 and TRBJ2-7; 11 bases line up with TRBD2. The V gene end was trimmed by 5 bases and the J gene end by 7 bases; junction bases not matched to a gene: 10. The CDR3 length is 15 residues. Germline V CDR1 and CDR2: MNHEY, SMNVEV (reference sequence). The CDR3 region is CASSPLAGDPSEQYF. CDR3 bases: TGTGCCAGCAGTCCACTAGCGGGGGATCCCTCTGAGCAGTACTTC.

This clone has only a few counts. The chain couples TRBV29-1 to TRBJ1-1, with a possible D match to TRBD1 (6 bases). CDR1 is SQVTM, CDR2 ANQGSEA, per germline. The V end was cut by 7 bases, the J end by 4 bases, with 10 bases between. This CDR3 spans 11 amino acids. The CDR3 is CSGGGGTEAFF. The CDR3 DNA reads as TGCAGCGGGGGAGGGGGCACTGAAGCTTTCTTT.

The chain links TRBV6-5 to TRBJ2-2; D not resolved. The germline V and J ends were trimmed by 6 bases and 5 bases, with 10 bases remaining between them. Germline V gene lookup returns CDR1 MNHEY and CDR2 SVGAGI. There are 13 residues in the CDR3. The CDR3 here is CASSRLMTGELFF. The CDR3 coding sequence is TGTGCCAGCAGCAGGCTGATGACCGGGGAGCTGTTTTTT.